The entry below describes one TCR beta chain. CDR1 SGHTA and CDR2 FQGNSA come from the germline V gene. This CDR3 region has 15 residues. The V and J ends lost 5 bases and 0 bases respectively, with 11 bases between them. The sample belongs to a study of blood T cell repertoires in COVID-19. Assay: immunoSEQ multiplex PCR; the TCRdb copy retains only in-frame clones and omits some. The sample holds fewer than 200,000 clones; about 84% are singletons and the top ten take 5.6%. The clonotype comes from a woman aged 40 to 49 with acute COVID-19. The rearrangement uses TRBV7-2 and TRBJ2-1, with D possibly TRBD2 on 5 matching bases. The material sequenced was PBMCs or T cells enriched from blood (not recorded which). The CDR3, as DNA: TGTGCCAGCAGCCAGGAGGCGGGCTCCTACAATGAGCAGTTCTTC. Its protein is CASSQEAGSYNEQFF.